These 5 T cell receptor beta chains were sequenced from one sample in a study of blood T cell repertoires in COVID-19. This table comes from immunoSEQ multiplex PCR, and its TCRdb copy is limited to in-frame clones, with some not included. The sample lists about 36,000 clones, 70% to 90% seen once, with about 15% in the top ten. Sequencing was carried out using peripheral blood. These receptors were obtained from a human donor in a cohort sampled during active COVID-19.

Here the CDR3 reads CASSQGYITGGRATQYF. CDR3 nucleotide sequence: TGCGCCAGCAGCCAAGGGTACATTACAGGGGGCAGGGCGACCCAGTACTTC. The genes are TRBV4-3 and TRBJ2-5; 9 bases fit TRBD1. The germline V gene has CDR1 LGHNA and CDR2 YSLEER. V shed 1 base, J shed 7 bases, and the junction held 13 bases outside the gene matches. CDR3 length: 17 amino acids.

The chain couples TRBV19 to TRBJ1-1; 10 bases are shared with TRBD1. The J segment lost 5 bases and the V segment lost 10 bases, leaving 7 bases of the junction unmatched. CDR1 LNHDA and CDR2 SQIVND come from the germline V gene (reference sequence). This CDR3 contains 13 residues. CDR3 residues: CATEDRGLTEAFF. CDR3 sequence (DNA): TGTGCCACCGAAGACAGGGGGCTGACTGAAGCTTTCTTT.

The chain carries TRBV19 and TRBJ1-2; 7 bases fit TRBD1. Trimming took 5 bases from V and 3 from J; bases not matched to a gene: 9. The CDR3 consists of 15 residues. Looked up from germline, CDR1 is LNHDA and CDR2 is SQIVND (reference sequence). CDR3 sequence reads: CASSPTGVRYYGYTF. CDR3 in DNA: TGTGCCAGTAGTCCTACAGGGGTTAGGTACTATGGCTACACCTTC.

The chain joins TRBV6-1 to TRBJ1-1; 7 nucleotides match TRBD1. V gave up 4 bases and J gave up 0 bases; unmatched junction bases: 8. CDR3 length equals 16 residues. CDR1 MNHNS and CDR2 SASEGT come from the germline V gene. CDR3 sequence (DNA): TGTGCCAGCAGTGGAGGTAGGGGACAGCTGAACACTGAAGCTTTCTTT. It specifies CASSGGRGQLNTEAFF.

As DNA, the CDR3 is TGCGCCAGCAGCTTGAATAGCGAGACCCAGTACTTC. It encodes CASSLNSETQYF. The chain recombines TRBV5-1 with TRBJ2-5; D is unresolved. Germline lookup yields CDR1 SGHRS and CDR2 YFSETQ. The ends were cut back, 1 base at V and 5 bases at J, with 6 bases in the middle. This CDR3 is built from 12 residues.